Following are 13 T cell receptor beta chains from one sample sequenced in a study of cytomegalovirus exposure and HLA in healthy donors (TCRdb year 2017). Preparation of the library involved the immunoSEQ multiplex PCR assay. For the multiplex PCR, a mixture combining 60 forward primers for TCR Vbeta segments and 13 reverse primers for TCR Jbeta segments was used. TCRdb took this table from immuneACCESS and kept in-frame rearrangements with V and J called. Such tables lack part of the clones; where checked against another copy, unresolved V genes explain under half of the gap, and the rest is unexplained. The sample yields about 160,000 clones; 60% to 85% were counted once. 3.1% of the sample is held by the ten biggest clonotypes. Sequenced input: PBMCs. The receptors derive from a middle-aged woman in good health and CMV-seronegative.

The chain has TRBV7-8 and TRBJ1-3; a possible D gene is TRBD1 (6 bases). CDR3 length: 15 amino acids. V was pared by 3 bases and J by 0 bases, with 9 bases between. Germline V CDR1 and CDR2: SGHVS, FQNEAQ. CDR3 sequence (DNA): TGTGCCAGCAGCTTCGCCAGGGGCTCTGGAAACACCATATATTTT. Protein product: CASSFARGSGNTIYF.

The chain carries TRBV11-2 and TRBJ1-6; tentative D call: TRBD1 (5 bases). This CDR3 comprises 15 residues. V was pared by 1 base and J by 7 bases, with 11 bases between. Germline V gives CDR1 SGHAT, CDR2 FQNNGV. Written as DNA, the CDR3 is TGTGCCAGCAGCTTAGTTGGGGCTGGGAATTCACCCCTCCACTTT. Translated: CASSLVGAGNSPLHF.

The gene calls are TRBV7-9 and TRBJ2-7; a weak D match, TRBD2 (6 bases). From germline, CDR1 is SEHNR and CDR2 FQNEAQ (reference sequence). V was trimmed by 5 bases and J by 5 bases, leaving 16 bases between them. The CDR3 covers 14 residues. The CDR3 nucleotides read TGTGCCAGCAGCGCAGTCGGGGGTTCCCACGAGCAGTACTTC. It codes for CASSAVGGSHEQYF. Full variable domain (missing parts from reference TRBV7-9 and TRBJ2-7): DTGVSQNPRHKITKRGQNVTFRCDPISEHNRLYWYRQTLGQGPEFLTYFQNEAQLEKSRLLSDRFSAERPKGSFSTLEIQRTEQGDSAMYLCASSAVGGSHEQYFGPGTRLTVT.

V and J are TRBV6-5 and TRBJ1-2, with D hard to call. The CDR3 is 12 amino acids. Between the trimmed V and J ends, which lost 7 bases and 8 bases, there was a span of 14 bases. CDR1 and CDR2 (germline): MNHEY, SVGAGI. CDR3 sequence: CASTQGVLGYTF. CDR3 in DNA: TGTGCCAGCACCCAAGGAGTACTCGGCTACACCTTC.

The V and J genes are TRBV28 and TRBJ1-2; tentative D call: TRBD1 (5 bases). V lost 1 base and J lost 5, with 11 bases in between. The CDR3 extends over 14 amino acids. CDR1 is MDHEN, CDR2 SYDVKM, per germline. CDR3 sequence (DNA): TGTGCCAGCAGTTTATTCAGGGTGGCGTATGGCTACACCTTC. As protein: CASSLFRVAYGYTF.

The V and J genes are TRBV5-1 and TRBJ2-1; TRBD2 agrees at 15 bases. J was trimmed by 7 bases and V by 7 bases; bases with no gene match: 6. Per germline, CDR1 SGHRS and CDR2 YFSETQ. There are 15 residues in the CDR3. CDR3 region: CASRWTSGGANEQFF. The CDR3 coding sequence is TGCGCCAGCCGATGGACTAGCGGGGGGGCTAATGAGCAGTTCTTC.

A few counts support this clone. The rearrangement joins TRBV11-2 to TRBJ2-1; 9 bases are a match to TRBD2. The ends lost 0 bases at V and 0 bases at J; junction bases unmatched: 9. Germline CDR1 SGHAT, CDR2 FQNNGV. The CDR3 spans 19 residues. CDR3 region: CASSLERLAAASSYNEQFF. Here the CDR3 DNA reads TGTGCCAGCAGCTTAGAGAGACTAGCGGCTGCGAGCTCCTACAATGAGCAGTTCTTC.

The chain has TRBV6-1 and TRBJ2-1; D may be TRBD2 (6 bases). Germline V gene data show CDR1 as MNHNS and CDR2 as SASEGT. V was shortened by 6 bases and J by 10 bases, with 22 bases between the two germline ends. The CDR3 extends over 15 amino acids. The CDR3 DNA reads TGTGCCAGCAGATCGCTTGAGCGGGCCCCCAGGGAGCAGTTCTTC. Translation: CASRSLERAPREQFF.

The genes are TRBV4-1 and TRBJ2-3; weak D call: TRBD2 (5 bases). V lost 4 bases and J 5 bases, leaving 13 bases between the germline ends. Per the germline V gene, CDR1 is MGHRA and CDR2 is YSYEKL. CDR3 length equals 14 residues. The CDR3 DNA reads TGCGCCAGCAGCCGAAGACTATCCCAAGATACGCAGTATTTT. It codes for CASSRRLSQDTQYF.

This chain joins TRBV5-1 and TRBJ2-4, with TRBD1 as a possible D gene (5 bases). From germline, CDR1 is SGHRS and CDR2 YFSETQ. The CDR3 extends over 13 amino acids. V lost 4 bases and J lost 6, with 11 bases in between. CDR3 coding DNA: TGCGCCAGCAGCCATCCTCAGGGAAACATTCAGTACTTC. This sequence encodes CASSHPQGNIQYF.

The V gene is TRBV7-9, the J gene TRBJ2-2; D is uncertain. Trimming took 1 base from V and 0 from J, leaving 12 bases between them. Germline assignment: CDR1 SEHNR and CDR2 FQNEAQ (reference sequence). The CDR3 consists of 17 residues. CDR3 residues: CASSLGHNLANTGELFF. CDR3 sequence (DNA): TGTGCCAGCAGCTTAGGGCACAATCTCGCGAACACCGGGGAGCTGTTTTTT.

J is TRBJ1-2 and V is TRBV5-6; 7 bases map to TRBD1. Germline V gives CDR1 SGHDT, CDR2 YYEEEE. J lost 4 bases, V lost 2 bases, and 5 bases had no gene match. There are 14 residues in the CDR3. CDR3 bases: TGTGCCAGCAGCTTATTTCCAGGGGGCTATGGCTACACCTTC. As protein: CASSLFPGGYGYTF.

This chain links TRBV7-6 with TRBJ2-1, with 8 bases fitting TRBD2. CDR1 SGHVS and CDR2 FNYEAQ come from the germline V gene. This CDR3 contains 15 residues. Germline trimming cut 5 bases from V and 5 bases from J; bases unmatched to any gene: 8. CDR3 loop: CASSTRTSPNNEQFF. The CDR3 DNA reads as TGTGCCAGCAGCACCAGGACTAGCCCGAACAATGAGCAGTTCTTC.